This entry is about one T cell receptor beta chain. This clonotype was observed a handful of times. What antigen it recognizes has not been identified. Base qualities are missing; no much larger clone stands one base away. These data are taken from a study of T-cell reconstitution after alpha-beta-depleted transplantation in children (dated by TCRdb to the mid-2010s). About the investigation overall: Using TCR repertoire profiling, the study quantitatively followed how T-cell immune reconstitution unfolded in children after TCRalphabeta/CD19-depleted allogeneic hematopoietic cell transplantation.

Preparation of the library involved PCR. These reads were obtained on an Illumina HiSeq 2500. Molecular barcoding was employed in the preparation of TCR libraries, with unique molecular identifiers being used to normalize TCRbeta repertoire quantification. Clones were called with MiXCR by TCRdb after fastp trimmed the public reads at Q25, and only in-frame beta chains were retained. CDR3 protein sequences are deduplicated, and each keeps its most common genes and DNA. Here the sample has about 610,000 distinct CDR3 sequences; about 11% occur a single time. The top ten hold roughly 4% of the sample. Deletion took 0 bases off V and 8 bases off J, with a span of 8 bases between the germline ends. CDR1 and CDR2 are drawn from the germline V gene: SGHRS, YFSETQ. The CDR3 covers 13 residues, taking in both the cysteine and the phenylalanine. The DNA shown is the 39-base CDR3, in frame from base 1.

The sequenced sample was PBMCs from the stem cell graft donor, obtained from the stem cell graft. The receptor comes from a human donor who donated a stem cell graft to a child with acute myeloid leukemia. The sequence is built from TRBV5-1 and TRBJ2-2, with no confidently assigned D gene. The CDR3 has the sequence CASSLAAAGELFF. The DNA sequence is TGCGCCAGCAGCTTGGCAGCAGCGGGGGAGCTGTTTTTT. The CDR3, completed at both ends by the reference TRBV5-1 and TRBJ2-2 genes, gives the full variable domain KAGVTQTPRYLIKTRGQQVTLSCSPISGHRSVSWYQQTPGQGLQFLFEYFSETQRNKGNFPGRFSGRQFSNSRSEMNVSTLELGDSALYLCASSLAAAGELFFGEGSRLTVL.